This T cell receptor (beta chain) was found in a study of blood T cell repertoires in COVID-19. Overall study: Acute and convalescent COVID-19 samples came from the United States, Italy and Spain. T cells, B-cell-depleted T cells, or PBMCs provided the cDNA or gDNA that served as material.

V was shortened by 2 bases and J by 0 bases, with 14 bases between the two germline ends. The germline V gene has CDR1 SGHTA and CDR2 FQGNSA. The CDR3 is 17 amino acids. Per the original data handling: Estimation of nucleated cell counts relied on the amplification of reference gene primers. Some clones are missing from TCRdb's copy, which holds only in-frame ones; the method was immunoSEQ multiplex PCR. V and J calls and clone size are as listed in that table; D and trimming were resolved from the DNA. Seen here are roughly 250,000 clones, around 82% observed once, and the top ten hold 4.9%. The origin of this receptor is a woman older than 75 with active or convalescent COVID-19. The chain carries TRBV7-2 and TRBJ1-5; D is undetermined. What was sequenced was peripheral blood. The CDR3 coding sequence is TGTGCCAGCAGCTTACGATGGGCCGACTATAGCAATCAGCCCCAGCATTTT. It translates to CASSLRWADYSNQPQHF.